These 9 T cell receptor beta chains came from one sample sequenced in a study of T cells in women clearing cervical HPV infection. Assay: immunoSEQ multiplex PCR; the TCRdb copy retains only in-frame clones and omits some. The sample spans some 30,000 clones; the ten largest clones claim about 4.4%. Sequencing was carried out using blood buffy coat. These receptors originate from a woman aged 18-69 years with a cervical HPV16 infection that either progressed to CIN3+ or cleared (not recorded which).

Remarks on this clone: From the germline J gene comes the end of the CDR3, since the read stops 3 residues before it. The rearrangement joins TRBV2 to TRBJ1-5, with D tentatively TRBD1 (5 bases). This CDR3 is 17 amino acids long. The ends were cut back, 6 bases at V and 2 bases at J, with 20 bases in the middle. CDR1 is SNHLY and CDR2 is FYNNEI in the germline V gene. CDR3 DNA (partial): TGTGCCAGCAGGGACTCATGGGGGGGAGGAGGCAATCAGCCC. It encodes CASRDSWGGGGNQP. The whole CDR3 protein reads CASRDSWGGGGNQPQHF.

Of note for this clone: The read gets to within 3 residues of the CDR3 end, and the germline J gene fills in the rest. V usage is TRBV11-3 and J usage is TRBJ2-7, with 7 bases aligning to TRBD1. Trimming at V came to 5 bases and at J to 1 base, leaving 5 bases not matched to a gene. Germline lookup yields CDR1 SGHNT and CDR2 YENEEA. The CDR3 covers 14 residues. The CDR3 region is CASSPRQGSYEQYF. The sequenced part of the CDR3 DNA is TGTGCCAGCAGCCCCCGACAGGGTTCCTACGAG.

On this clone itself: The CDR3 end is not reached by the read, which stops 3 residues before it; the germline J gene fills it in. The rearrangement joins TRBV6-2 or TRBV6-3 to TRBJ2-3; 10 nucleotides agree with TRBD2. The junction had 1 base not matched to a gene; V was cut back by 5 bases and J by 2 bases. This CDR3 region has 14 residues. Germline values: CDR1 MNHEY, CDR2 SVGEGT. Here the CDR3 reads CASSLAGVTDTQYF. CDR3 DNA, as far as it was read: TGTGCCAGCAGTCTAGCGGGGGTCACAGATACG.

Comments on this clone: The read finishes 3 residues shy of the CDR3 end, and the germline J gene is used to complete it. The chain is built from TRBV19 and TRBJ2-3; TRBD1 might be the D (6 bases). Germline lookup yields CDR1 LNHDA and CDR2 SQIVND (reference sequence). The CDR3 is made up of 14 amino acids. CDR3 sequence reads: CASSSTGNNQPQYF. CDR3 DNA (partial): TGTGCCAGTAGCTCAACAGGGAACAATCAGCCG. The whole variable domain, filled in from reference TRBV19 and TRBJ2-3, reads DGGITQSPKYLFRKEGQNVTLSCEQNLNHDAMYWYRQDPGQGLRLIYYSQIVNDFQKGDIAEGYSVSREKKESFPLTVTSAQKNPTAFYLCASSSTGNNQPQYFGPGTRLTVL.

A word on this clone: The DNA ends 3 residues before the CDR3 does, and the rest of the CDR3 is filled in from the germline J gene. The chain has TRBV2 and TRBJ2-1, with TRBD2 identical over 11 bases. J was trimmed by 4 bases and V by 7 bases; bases with no gene match: 6. From germline, CDR1 is SNHLY and CDR2 FYNNEI. The CDR3 is 15 amino acids. CDR3 protein: CASNPGLAAYNEQFF. The sequenced CDR3 bases are TGTGCCAGCAATCCGGGACTAGCGGCGTACAATGAG.

On this clone itself: The read halts 3 residues ahead of the CDR3 end, with the missing end drawn from the germline J gene. The chain is built from TRBV29-1 and TRBJ2-5, with TRBD1 identical over 9 bases. Germline V gives CDR1 SQVTM, CDR2 ANQGSEA. The CDR3 length is 14 residues. V trimming: 7 bases; J trimming: 5 bases; junction bases outside the gene matches: 11. CDR3 bases read: TGCAGCGCTAGTCCCGGGACAGGGAAGGAGACC. Protein product: CSASPGTGKET. The CDR3 reads in full as CSASPGTGKETQYF.

Partial CDR3 DNA: TGCAGCGTTGAAGGACAGGGGAAGTATGAG. As protein: CSVEGQGKYE. The complete CDR3 protein is CSVEGQGKYEQFF. The rearrangement uses TRBV29-1 and TRBJ2-1; 8 nucleotides align to TRBD1. With the read ending 3 residues before the CDR3 end, the germline J gene is used to fill in that end. V shed 1 base, J shed 8 bases, and the junction held 4 bases outside the gene matches. The CDR3 has 13 amino acids. Germline CDR1 is SQVTM and CDR2 is ANQGSEA.

About this clone: The read ends 3 residues shy of where the CDR3 ends; the end is completed using the germline J gene. The chain has TRBV7-9 and TRBJ1-2, with TRBD1 as a possible D gene (5 bases). This CDR3 has 13 amino acids. The V gene's germline CDR1 is SEHNR and CDR2 FQNEAQ (reference sequence). The DNA read from the CDR3 is TGTGCCAGCAGAGCAGGGAGCTCCTACGAC. Protein product: CASRAGSSYD. The whole CDR3 protein reads CASRAGSSYDYTF.

The CDR3 bases that were read are TGTGCCAGCTCACCCGTGCTAGCTAGCGGGGGACTTGGCACAGATACG. It encodes CASSPVLASGGLGTDT. The whole CDR3 protein is CASSPVLASGGLGTDTQYF. V gene TRBV18 combines with J gene TRBJ2-3; 10 bases line up with TRBD2. The read gets to within 3 residues of the CDR3 end, and the germline J gene fills in the rest. The V segment lost 3 bases and the J segment 1 base; nucleotides outside the gene matches: 13. CDR3 size: 19 residues. The germline gives CDR1 KGHSH, CDR2 LQKENI.